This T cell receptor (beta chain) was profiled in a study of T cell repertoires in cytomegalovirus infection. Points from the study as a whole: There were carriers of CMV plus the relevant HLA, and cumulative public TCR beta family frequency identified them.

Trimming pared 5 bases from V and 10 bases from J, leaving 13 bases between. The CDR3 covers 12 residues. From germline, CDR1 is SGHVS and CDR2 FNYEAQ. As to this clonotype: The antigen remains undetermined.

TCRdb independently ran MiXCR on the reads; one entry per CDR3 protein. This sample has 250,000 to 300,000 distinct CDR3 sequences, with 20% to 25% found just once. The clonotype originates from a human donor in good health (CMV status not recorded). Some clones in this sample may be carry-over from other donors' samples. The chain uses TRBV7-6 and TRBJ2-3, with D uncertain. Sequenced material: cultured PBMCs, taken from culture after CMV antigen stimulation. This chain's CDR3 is CASSLDGPPQYF. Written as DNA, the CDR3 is TGTGCCAGCAGCCTCGACGGACCGCCGCAGTATTTT.